A single sample gave rise to the 18 T cell receptor beta chains below, sequenced in a study of CD8 T cells in Susac syndrome. It was with random hexamers that 0.5 to 1 ug RNA was reverse transcribed. TCRdb passed the immunoSEQ multiplex PCR reads through MiXCR, listing each CDR3 protein once. This table holds about 210,000 distinct CDR3 sequences, roughly 96% found once. Specimen: CD4+ T cells from PBMCs. Receptor source: a human donor in good health.

The chain has TRBV29-1 and TRBJ2-3, with 8 bases lining up with TRBD1. CDR1 and CDR2 from the germline V gene are SQVTM and ANQGSEA. With 8 bases clipped from V and 4 bases from J, the junction kept 5 bases outside the gene matches. CDR3 size: 12 residues. CDR3 sequence (DNA): TGCAGCTCCGGACAGGGAGCAGATACGCAGTATTTT. It encodes CSSGQGADTQYF.

This sequence joins TRBV5-1 and TRBJ1-1; no definite D call. The germline V gene has CDR1 SGHRS and CDR2 YFSETQ. The V gene lost 4 bases and the J gene lost 1 base, with 23 bases spanning the gap. The CDR3 totals 18 residues. Here the CDR3 reads CASSPPTPWVDGNTEAFF. The CDR3 DNA follows: TGCGCCAGCAGCCCACCGACTCCTTGGGTGGACGGGAACACTGAAGCTTTCTTT. The whole variable domain, remainder taken from reference TRBV5-1 and TRBJ1-1, is KAGVTQTPRYLIKTRGQQVTLSCSPISGHRSVSWYQQTPGQGLQFLFEYFSETQRNKGNFPGRFSGRQFSNSRSEMNVSTLELGDSALYLCASSPPTPWVDGNTEAFFGQGTRLTVV.

This sequence joins TRBV30 and TRBJ2-5; 11 nucleotides align to TRBD2. The CDR3 covers 13 residues. In germline, CDR1 is GTSNPN, CDR2 SVGIG (reference sequence). The CDR3 DNA follows: TGTGCACGAAGACTAGCGGGAAAAGAGACCCAGTACTTC. Translating it yields CARRLAGKETQYF.

This clonotype was seen more than once but under ten times. The rearrangement links TRBV29-1 to TRBJ2-1; no firm D call. The CDR3 length is 11 residues. Germline loops: CDR1 SQVTM, CDR2 ANQGSEA. The germline V and J ends were trimmed by 5 bases and 6 bases, with 8 bases remaining between them. CDR3 coding DNA: TGCAGCGTTATTCCGAGCAATGAGCAGTTCTTC. Translating gives CSVIPSNEQFF.

The V call is TRBV7-2, the J call TRBJ2-1, with 7 bases matching TRBD2. Germline CDR1 reads SGHTA; CDR2 reads FQGNSA. With V trimmed by 1 base and J by 9 bases, 12 bases remained unmatched. This CDR3 contains 16 residues. CDR3 sequence: CASSLVGGSAESEQFF. The CDR3 nucleotides are TGTGCCAGCAGCTTAGTGGGCGGGAGCGCAGAAAGTGAGCAGTTCTTC.

This clonotype was picked up a small number of times. This chain links TRBV3-1 with TRBJ1-2; 7 nucleotides match TRBD1. The trim removed 3 bases at V and 6 bases at J, leaving 1 base unmatched. Germline V gene lookup returns CDR1 LGHDT and CDR2 YNNKEL (reference sequence). The CDR3 is 12 residues long. The CDR3 DNA reads TGTGCCAGCAGCCAGACAGGGAATGGCTACACCTTC. Encoded protein: CASSQTGNGYTF.

The rearrangement uses TRBV6-2 or TRBV6-3 and TRBJ2-3; 15 bases align to TRBD2. The V gene end was trimmed by 2 bases and the J gene end by 5 bases; junction bases not matched to a gene: 2. Germline V lookup: CDR1 MNHEY, CDR2 SVGEGT. This CDR3 has 16 amino acids. The CDR3 DNA is TGTGCCAGCAGTTACGGGGGACTAGCGGGAGGAGATACGCAGTATTTT. Its protein product is CASSYGGLAGGDTQYF.

This chain connects TRBV29-1 to TRBJ1-1, with D tentatively TRBD1 (5 bases). From germline, CDR1 is SQVTM and CDR2 ANQGSEA. The CDR3 has 13 residues. V dropped 6 bases and J dropped 1 base, with 12 bases sitting between them. The CDR3 is CSVQGLRNTEAFF. The CDR3 coding sequence is TGCAGCGTCCAGGGACTGCGGAACACTGAAGCTTTCTTT.

The rearrangement uses TRBV3-1 and TRBJ2-7; D uncertain. Trimming cost V 4 bases and J 2 bases, with 9 bases left between them. The CDR3 extends over 13 amino acids. The V gene's germline CDR1 is LGHDT and CDR2 YNNKEL (reference sequence). The CDR3 spells CASSPVGPYEQYF. In nucleotides, the CDR3 is TGTGCCAGCAGCCCAGTCGGACCCTACGAGCAGTACTTC.

In this sample, this clonotype turned up once. The V and J genes are TRBV12-3 or TRBV12-4 and TRBJ1-5; unclear D gene. V lost 7 bases and J 0 bases, leaving 7 bases between the germline ends. The CDR3 extends over 13 amino acids. The CDR3 region is CASKKFSNQPQHF. CDR3 DNA sequence: TGTGCCAGCAAAAAATTTAGCAATCAGCCCCAGCATTTT.

The chain is built from TRBV5-1 and TRBJ1-5; D may be TRBD1 (5 bases). V dropped 0 bases and J dropped 0 bases, with 7 bases sitting between them. The CDR3 runs to 15 residues. Germline lookup yields CDR1 SGHRS and CDR2 YFSETQ. CDR3 amino acids: CASSLGQYSNQPQHF. CDR3 DNA sequence: TGCGCCAGCAGCTTGGGACAGTATAGCAATCAGCCCCAGCATTTT.

The rearrangement links TRBV7-8 to TRBJ2-1; no clear D gene. This CDR3 is built from 14 residues. Per the germline V gene, CDR1 is SGHVS and CDR2 is FQNEAQ. Trimming cost V 2 bases and J 1 base, with 6 bases left between them. CDR3 bases: TGTGCCAGCAGCTTAATGGAGTCCTACAATGAGCAGTTCTTC. This encodes CASSLMESYNEQFF.

This rearrangement joins TRBV25-1 to TRBJ1-1; 10 bases align to TRBD1. V lost 4 bases, J lost 3 bases, and 5 bases stayed unmatched. This CDR3 is built from 15 residues. CDR1 and CDR2 (germline): MGHDK, SYGVNS. CDR3 in DNA: TGTGCCAGCAGTGCGACAGGGGGCGCTTACACTGAAGCTTTCTTT. Its translation: CASSATGGAYTEAFF. Full variable domain (outside the CDR3, taken from reference TRBV25-1 and TRBJ1-1): EADIYQTPRYLVIGTGKKITLECSQTMGHDKMYWYQQDPGMELHLIHYSYGVNSTEKGDLSSESTVSRIRTEHFPLTLESARPSHTSQYLCASSATGGAYTEAFFGQGTRLTVV.

The CDR3 region has the DNA TGTGCCACCAGCAGAGCAAGAGAGACCCAGTACTTC. It codes for CATSRARETQYF. This rearrangement joins TRBV15 to TRBJ2-5; D unclear. CDR3 length: 12 residues. V was cut by 1 base and J by 4 bases, with 4 bases left in between. Germline loops: CDR1 LNHNV, CDR2 YYDKDF (reference sequence).

The rearrangement uses TRBV19 and TRBJ1-5; 8 nucleotides line up with TRBD1. Trimming removed 9 bases from V and 2 bases from J; junction bases left unmatched: 3. The CDR3 is made up of 13 amino acids. From germline, CDR1 is LNHDA and CDR2 SQIVND (reference sequence). CDR3 amino acids: CASTGGGNQPQHF. CDR3 nucleotide sequence: TGTGCCAGCACAGGGGGAGGCAATCAGCCCCAGCATTTT.

The chain uses TRBV28 and TRBJ2-7, with 11 nucleotides matching TRBD2. Germline V gene lookup returns CDR1 MDHEN and CDR2 SYDVKM. V shed 10 bases and J 4 bases; nucleotides not matched to a gene: 6. The CDR3 is 13 amino acids. The CDR3 DNA sequence: TGTGCCACGGGACTAGCGGCAACTTACGAGCAGTACGTC. This sequence encodes CATGLAATYEQYV.

V usage is TRBV7-2 and J usage is TRBJ2-7; TRBD1 might be the D (8 bases). The germline V and J ends were trimmed by 5 bases and 5 bases, with 16 bases remaining between them. The CDR3 totals 14 residues. Germline CDR1 reads SGHTA; CDR2 reads FQGNSA. The CDR3 DNA follows: TGTGCCAGCAGCCGCCGGACAGGGAGGGACGAGCAGTACTTC. Its protein product is CASSRRTGRDEQYF. The full variable domain, completed using reference TRBV7-2 and TRBJ2-7, is GAGVSQSPSNKVTEKGKDVELRCDPISGHTALYWYRQSLGQGLEFLIYFQGNSAPDKSGLPSDRFSAERTGGSVSTLTIQRTQQEDSAVYLCASSRRTGRDEQYFGPGTRLTVT.

The chain links TRBV9 to TRBJ2-7, with 10 nucleotides matching TRBD1. CDR1 and CDR2 (germline): SGDLS, YYNGEE. Losses at the gene ends were 9 bases for V and 7 bases for J; bases not matched to a gene: 22. The CDR3 has 17 amino acids. The CDR3 here is CATWDRGPVELLREQYV. CDR3 bases: TGTGCCACCTGGGACAGGGGTCCGGTGGAACTACTACGGGAGCAGTACGTC.